The following is a T cell receptor beta chain sequence with its context. This entry is derived from a study of blood T cell repertoires in COVID-19. Looking at the study overall: Samples taken during acute and convalescent COVID-19 were collected in the United States, Italy and Spain. T cells, B-cell-depleted T cells, or PBMCs supplied cDNA or gDNA.

The CDR3 extends over 14 amino acids. V was pared by 9 bases and J by 0 bases, with 11 bases between. Germline assignment: CDR1 LNHNV and CDR2 YYDKDF (reference sequence). In the authors' workflow: Quantification of nucleated cells was approximated via reference gene primer amplification. Clones were sequenced by immunoSEQ multiplex PCR, and TCRdb holds only the in-frame ones, with some missing. V, J and clone size derive from that table, while D and trimming were established from the DNA sequence. The sample contains some 220,000 clones, around 84% of which appear only once. V gene TRBV15 combines with J gene TRBJ2-2; perhaps TRBD1 as D (5 bases). Sequenced input: peripheral blood. The receptor was isolated from a human donor in a cohort sampled during active COVID-19. The CDR3 nucleotides are TGTGCCACTTCTCAGGGAACGAACACCGGGGAGCTGTTTTTT. It codes for CATSQGTNTGELFF.